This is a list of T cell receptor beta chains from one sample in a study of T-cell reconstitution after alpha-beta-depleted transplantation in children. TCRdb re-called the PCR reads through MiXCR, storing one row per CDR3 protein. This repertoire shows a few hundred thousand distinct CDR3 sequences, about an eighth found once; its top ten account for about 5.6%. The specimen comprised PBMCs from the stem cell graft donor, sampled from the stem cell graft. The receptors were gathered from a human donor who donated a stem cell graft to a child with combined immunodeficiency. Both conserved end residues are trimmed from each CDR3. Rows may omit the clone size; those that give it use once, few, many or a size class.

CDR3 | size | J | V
ATSARGSRIDTQY | . | TRBJ2-3 | TRBV24-1
SVEGVRGLELSYEQY | many | TRBJ2-7 | TRBV29-1
ASIGTSGGSSYNEQF | . | TRBJ2-1 | TRBV12-3/TRBV12-4
ASSRRDRGSYEQY | many | TRBJ2-7 | TRBV6-1
ASSLSGGDGNQPQH | . | TRBJ1-5 | TRBV28
ASSPRLGGGYSYNEQF | . | TRBJ2-1 | TRBV12-3/TRBV12-4
ASSFPEQY | many | TRBJ2-7 | TRBV5-1
ASSYALKSEQF | few | TRBJ2-1 | TRBV6-2/TRBV6-3
ASSQERPNEQF | many | TRBJ2-1 | TRBV4-3
SARGEGGAF | . | TRBJ2-1 | TRBV20-1
ASSLSKGSEKLF | . | TRBJ1-4 | TRBV7-2
ASSASLAGGFYERF | . | TRBJ2-1 | TRBV9
ASSPRVLAYNEQF | many | TRBJ2-1 | TRBV12-3/TRBV12-4
ASAGKGPYTGELF | few | TRBJ2-2 | TRBV7-9
ASRRSGRNTGELF | few | TRBJ2-2 | TRBV2
ASSQGLAFEQF | few | TRBJ2-1 | TRBV7-2
ASSLRAAAGNTIY | . | TRBJ1-3 | TRBV6-2/TRBV6-3
ASATRQDSPLH | few | TRBJ1-6 | TRBV7-6
SGGTSANTGELF | few | TRBJ2-2 | TRBV29-1
ASSITPGLSSYNEQF | few | TRBJ2-1 | TRBV19
ASSLVGTSGRGSYNEQF | . | TRBJ2-1 | TRBV11-1
AWSRTRVIYEQY | . | TRBJ2-7 | TRBV30
ATSDPFGGSKDTQY | few | TRBJ2-3 | TRBV24-1
ASSLTPGGEQY | . | TRBJ2-7 | TRBV7-2
ASSLFSKNIQY | few | TRBJ2-4 | TRBV5-6
ASSFGLANVLT | few | TRBJ2-6 | TRBV12-3/TRBV12-4
ASSQGQFLTGELF | few | TRBJ2-2 | TRBV4-3
ASSPGLAGGNTYEQY | few | TRBJ2-7 | TRBV5-1
ASTTLTGGAGGYT | . | TRBJ1-2 | TRBV28
ASSYSFRGDHEQF | many | TRBJ2-1 | TRBV6-5
ARLLGPAVNTEAF | many | TRBJ1-1 | TRBV27
ASSTSGSEYEQY | few | TRBJ2-7 | TRBV9
SARDSPGQFNNQPQH | few | TRBJ1-5 | TRBV20-1
ASSYTGVQPQH | few | TRBJ1-5 | TRBV3-1
SVGGDGGYEQY | many | TRBJ2-7 | TRBV29-1
ASSLTWGHEQY | many | TRBJ2-7 | TRBV7-3
ASSDDGGGDTQY | many | TRBJ2-3 | TRBV9
ASSVEIAGGPRY | few | TRBJ2-3 | TRBV9
ASSLGGSPRWDIQY | once | TRBJ2-4 | TRBV5-1
ASSPNGGRSTDTQY | . | TRBJ2-3 | TRBV4-2
ASRASGGDETQY | . | TRBJ2-5 | TRBV7-9
ASSLRASGSDEQF | . | TRBJ2-1 | TRBV4-3
AWRLDPRAHYGYT | . | TRBJ1-2 | TRBV30
ASSPWGTGSYNEQF | few | TRBJ2-1 | TRBV11-2
ASSQVEPPWTSEKLF | few | TRBJ1-4 | TRBV4-3